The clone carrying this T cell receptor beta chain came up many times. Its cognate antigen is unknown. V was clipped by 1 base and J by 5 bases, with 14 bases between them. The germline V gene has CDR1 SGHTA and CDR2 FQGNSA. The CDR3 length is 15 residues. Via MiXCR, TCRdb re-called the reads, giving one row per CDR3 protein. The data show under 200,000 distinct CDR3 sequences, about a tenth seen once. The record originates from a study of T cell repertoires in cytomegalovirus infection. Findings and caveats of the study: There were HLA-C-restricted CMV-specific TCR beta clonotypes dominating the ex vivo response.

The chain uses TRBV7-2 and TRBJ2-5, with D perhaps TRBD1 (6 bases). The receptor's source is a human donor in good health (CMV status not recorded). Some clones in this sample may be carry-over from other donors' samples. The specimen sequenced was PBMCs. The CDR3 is CASSLDGQGWETQYF. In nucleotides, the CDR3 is TGTGCCAGCAGCTTAGACGGTCAGGGGTGGGAGACCCAGTACTTC.